A selection of T cell receptor beta chains follows, all from one sample in a study of blood T cells in healthy people across ages. TCRdb ran MiXCR on the 5' RACE reads and lists one entry per CDR3 protein. The table lists fewer than 1,000,000 distinct CDR3 sequences, under 55% of them singletons, with nearly 20% in the top ten. Source material: blood. Source of these receptors: a man between 60 and 75 years old in good health. Each CDR3 is given with its conserved first and last residue. The order of the fields is D gene, V gene, clone size, J gene, CDR3 protein, CDR3 DNA. The D gene is left open where the match is weak. Where a row states a size, it is once, few, many or the class of an expanded clone; other rows omit it.

D gene: TRBD1
V gene: TRBV29-1
clone size: few
J gene: TRBJ2-1
CDR3 protein: CSVEGRGRWEQFF
CDR3 DNA: TGCAGCGTGGAGGGCAGGGGGCGGTGGGAGCAGTTCTTC

D gene: TRBD2
V gene: TRBV25-1
clone size: few
J gene: TRBJ2-7
CDR3 protein: CASSESGVSYEQYF
CDR3 DNA: TGTGCCAGCAGTGAAAGCGGGGTATCTTACGAGCAGTACTTC

D gene: .
V gene: TRBV6-2/TRBV6-3
clone size: .
J gene: TRBJ1-1
CDR3 protein: CASSYAAGGTEAFF
CDR3 DNA: TGTGCCAGCAGTTACGCGGCGGGCGGGACTGAAGCTTTCTTT

D gene: TRBD1
V gene: TRBV5-4
clone size: .
J gene: TRBJ2-7
CDR3 protein: CASSSGTGNSEQYF
CDR3 DNA: TGTGCCAGCAGCTCCGGGACAGGGAATTCCGAGCAGTACTTC

D gene: .
V gene: TRBV3-1
clone size: .
J gene: TRBJ1-6
CDR3 protein: CASSQDSGFPNSPLHF
CDR3 DNA: TGTGCCAGCAGCCAAGATTCAGGATTCCCGAATTCACCCCTCCACTTT

D gene: .
V gene: TRBV12-3/TRBV12-4
clone size: few
J gene: TRBJ1-2
CDR3 protein: CASSTTLRYGYTF
CDR3 DNA: TGTGCCAGCAGTACCACGTTACGCTATGGCTACACCTTC

D gene: .
V gene: TRBV6-2/TRBV6-3
clone size: .
J gene: TRBJ1-5
CDR3 protein: CATGVDNQPQHF
CDR3 DNA: TGTGCCACAGGGGTGGACAATCAGCCCCAGCATTTT

D gene: TRBD2
V gene: TRBV6-2/TRBV6-3
clone size: few
J gene: TRBJ2-4
CDR3 protein: CASSYSVGLDSNIQYF
CDR3 DNA: TGTGCCAGCAGTTACTCGGTCGGACTAGATTCAAACATTCAGTACTTC

D gene: .
V gene: TRBV12-3/TRBV12-4
clone size: few
J gene: TRBJ2-1
CDR3 protein: CASSNLGGSYNEQFF
CDR3 DNA: TGTGCCAGCAGTAACCTCGGGGGCTCCTACAATGAGCAGTTCTTC

D gene: .
V gene: TRBV7-9
clone size: .
J gene: TRBJ2-7
CDR3 protein: CASSLLGRSSYEQYF
CDR3 DNA: TGTGCCAGCAGCTTACTGGGTCGGAGCTCCTACGAGCAGTACTTC

D gene: .
V gene: TRBV12-3/TRBV12-4
clone size: .
J gene: TRBJ1-5
CDR3 protein: CASRSTGLNQPQHF
CDR3 DNA: TGTGCCAGCAGATCTACAGGGCTCAATCAGCCCCAGCATTTT

D gene: .
V gene: TRBV20-1
clone size: .
J gene: TRBJ2-4
CDR3 protein: CSAFPGLAKNIQYF
CDR3 DNA: TGCAGTGCTTTCCCGGGGTTAGCCAAAAACATTCAGTACTTC

D gene: .
V gene: TRBV30
clone size: .
J gene: TRBJ2-7
CDR3 protein: CAWSDVHNEQYF
CDR3 DNA: TGTGCCTGGAGTGACGTACACAATGAGCAGTACTTC

D gene: TRBD2
V gene: TRBV18
clone size: .
J gene: TRBJ2-5
CDR3 protein: CASSPDSKRGGAETQYF
CDR3 DNA: TGTGCCAGCTCACCAGACTCCAAGCGGGGGGGCGCTGAGACCCAGTACTTC

D gene: .
V gene: TRBV6-1
clone size: .
J gene: TRBJ1-5
CDR3 protein: CASSVTGWGQPQHF
CDR3 DNA: TGTGCCAGCAGTGTCACAGGGTGGGGTCAGCCCCAGCATTTT

D gene: .
V gene: TRBV2
clone size: .
J gene: TRBJ2-1
CDR3 protein: CASSLAGNGNEQFF
CDR3 DNA: TGTGCCAGCAGTTTAGCAGGGAATGGGAATGAGCAGTTCTTC

D gene: TRBD1
V gene: TRBV6-5
clone size: .
J gene: TRBJ2-7
CDR3 protein: CASSYSGQVHPYEQYF
CDR3 DNA: TGTGCCAGCAGTTACTCGGGACAGGTCCATCCCTACGAGCAGTACTTC

D gene: TRBD2
V gene: TRBV7-8
clone size: .
J gene: TRBJ2-7
CDR3 protein: CASSPRTSGGASYEQYF
CDR3 DNA: TGTGCCAGCAGCCCCCGGACTAGCGGGGGGGCGTCCTACGAGCAGTACTTC

D gene: TRBD2
V gene: TRBV7-2
clone size: few
J gene: TRBJ2-1
CDR3 protein: CASSSLRSGGAGNEQFF
CDR3 DNA: TGTGCCAGCAGCTCCCTACGGAGCGGGGGGGCAGGCAATGAGCAGTTCTTC

D gene: .
V gene: TRBV7-3
clone size: once
J gene: TRBJ1-1
CDR3 protein: CASSPYRVGMTEAFF
CDR3 DNA: TGTGCCAGCAGCCCGTACAGGGTGGGGATGACTGAAGCTTTCTTT

D gene: .
V gene: TRBV5-1
clone size: .
J gene: TRBJ1-1
CDR3 protein: CASSASTTANTEAFF
CDR3 DNA: TGCGCCAGCAGCGCGTCTACTACAGCGAACACTGAAGCTTTCTTT

D gene: TRBD1
V gene: TRBV7-2
clone size: .
J gene: TRBJ2-1
CDR3 protein: CASSTTGGLGLGEQFF
CDR3 DNA: TGTGCCAGCAGCACGACAGGGGGCCTTGGACTAGGTGAGCAGTTCTTC

D gene: .
V gene: TRBV18
clone size: few
J gene: TRBJ2-7
CDR3 protein: CASSNPDESSYEQYF
CDR3 DNA: TGTGCCAGCTCAAACCCGGACGAAAGCTCCTACGAGCAGTACTTC

D gene: TRBD1
V gene: TRBV5-1
clone size: few
J gene: TRBJ2-1
CDR3 protein: CASSIGQGAVNEQFF
CDR3 DNA: TGCGCCAGCAGCATTGGACAGGGGGCCGTCAATGAGCAGTTCTTC

D gene: TRBD2
V gene: TRBV27
clone size: .
J gene: TRBJ2-1
CDR3 protein: CASSYLAGGGEQFF
CDR3 DNA: TGTGCCAGCAGTTATCTAGCGGGGGGCGGTGAGCAGTTCTTC

D gene: .
V gene: TRBV7-2
clone size: .
J gene: TRBJ2-7
CDR3 protein: CASSQRQKLSSYNEQYF
CDR3 DNA: TGTGCCAGCAGCCAGAGGCAGAAGTTGAGCTCCTACAATGAGCAGTACTTC

D gene: TRBD2
V gene: TRBV25-1
clone size: .
J gene: TRBJ2-3
CDR3 protein: CASSQPIAGGVTDTQYF
CDR3 DNA: TGTGCCAGCAGTCAGCCTATAGCGGGGGGTGTCACAGATACGCAGTATTTT

D gene: .
V gene: TRBV4-1
clone size: .
J gene: TRBJ1-6
CDR3 protein: CASSQEAGQYNSPLHF
CDR3 DNA: TGCGCCAGCAGCCAAGAAGCCGGACAGTATAATTCACCCCTCCACTTT

D gene: .
V gene: TRBV20-1
clone size: .
J gene: TRBJ2-6
CDR3 protein: CSAPGQLLSGANVLTF
CDR3 DNA: TGCAGTGCCCCCGGACAGCTCCTCTCTGGGGCCAACGTCCTGACTTTC

D gene: .
V gene: TRBV6-2/TRBV6-3
clone size: few
J gene: TRBJ2-7
CDR3 protein: CASSYGGLYYEQYF
CDR3 DNA: TGTGCCAGCAGTTACGGGGGCCTTTACTACGAGCAGTACTTC

D gene: .
V gene: TRBV7-9
clone size: .
J gene: TRBJ2-3
CDR3 protein: CASSPPGGTDTQYF
CDR3 DNA: TGTGCCAGCAGCCCCCCTGGGGGCACAGATACGCAGTATTTT

D gene: .
V gene: TRBV20-1
clone size: .
J gene: TRBJ2-7
CDR3 protein: CSAKGGSGSYEQYF
CDR3 DNA: TGCAGTGCTAAGGGGGGTAGCGGTTCCTACGAGCAGTACTTC

D gene: .
V gene: TRBV29-1
clone size: many
J gene: TRBJ2-7
CDR3 protein: CSVDEGNEQYF
CDR3 DNA: TGCAGCGTTGACGAGGGTAACGAGCAGTACTTC

D gene: .
V gene: TRBV11-2
clone size: few
J gene: TRBJ2-5
CDR3 protein: CASSLGTGPLAQQYF
CDR3 DNA: TGTGCCAGCAGCTTAGGTACAGGGCCGCTAGCCCAGCAGTACTTC

D gene: .
V gene: TRBV6-6
clone size: few
J gene: TRBJ2-1
CDR3 protein: CASIESPTPWGEQFF
CDR3 DNA: TGTGCCAGCATCGAGTCCCCTACCCCTTGGGGTGAGCAGTTCTTC

D gene: TRBD1
V gene: TRBV5-6
clone size: .
J gene: TRBJ2-1
CDR3 protein: CASNPSWDRGLIGGNEQFF
CDR3 DNA: TGTGCCAGCAACCCAAGCTGGGACAGGGGACTGATAGGCGGCAATGAGCAGTTCTTC

D gene: TRBD2
V gene: TRBV29-1
clone size: many
J gene: TRBJ2-5
CDR3 protein: CSVETSGETQYF
CDR3 DNA: TGCAGCGTTGAAACTAGCGGAGAGACCCAGTACTTC

D gene: TRBD2
V gene: TRBV10-3
clone size: .
J gene: TRBJ2-3
CDR3 protein: CAISESKASGSTDTQYF
CDR3 DNA: TGTGCCATCAGTGAGTCGAAGGCTAGCGGGAGCACAGATACGCAGTATTTT

D gene: TRBD2
V gene: TRBV20-1
clone size: .
J gene: TRBJ2-3
CDR3 protein: CSATSGGNVDTQYF
CDR3 DNA: TGCAGTGCGACTAGCGGGGGAAATGTAGATACGCAGTATTTT

D gene: .
V gene: TRBV5-1
clone size: .
J gene: TRBJ1-5
CDR3 protein: CASLPRGRREYQPQHF
CDR3 DNA: TGCGCCAGCCTCCCCAGAGGCAGGAGAGAATATCAGCCCCAGCATTTT

D gene: .
V gene: TRBV15
clone size: .
J gene: TRBJ2-1
CDR3 protein: CATSRDQPTREQFF
CDR3 DNA: TGTGCCACCAGCAGAGACCAACCGACCCGTGAGCAGTTCTTC

D gene: .
V gene: TRBV6-6
clone size: few
J gene: TRBJ2-7
CDR3 protein: CASSYVESYEQYF
CDR3 DNA: TGTGCCAGCAGTTACGTGGAAAGCTACGAGCAGTACTTC

D gene: .
V gene: TRBV7-9
clone size: few
J gene: TRBJ2-3
CDR3 protein: CASSLGVLGPSTDTQYF
CDR3 DNA: TGTGCCAGCAGCTTAGGGGTGCTAGGCCCGAGCACAGATACGCAGTATTTT

D gene: .
V gene: TRBV27
clone size: .
J gene: TRBJ2-1
CDR3 protein: CASSFEGNEQFF
CDR3 DNA: TGTGCCAGCAGTTTCGAGGGGAATGAGCAGTTCTTC